These 4 T cell receptor beta chains were all obtained from the same sample, sequenced in a study of T cell responses to AZD1222 COVID-19 vaccine. Measured with immunoSEQ multiplex PCR; TCRdb has only the in-frame clones, and not every one. The sample carries 92,000 or so clones, approximately 91% recorded once. Sequenced material: peripheral blood, taken 28 days after the second AZD1222 dose. The source is an adult who received the AZD1222 COVID-19 vaccine.

This chain uses TRBV24-1 with TRBJ1-4, with D perhaps TRBD1 (5 bases). This CDR3 is 15 amino acids long. Trimming took 3 bases from V and 7 from J, leaving 14 bases between them. Germline assignment: CDR1 KGHDR and CDR2 SFDVKD. In DNA form, the CDR3 reads TGTGCCACCAGTGATGGGGCAGGGCGAAGTGAAAAACTGTTTTTT. Protein sequence: CATSDGAGRSEKLFF.

The chain carries TRBV5-6 and TRBJ1-1, with D perhaps TRBD1 (5 bases). Germline loops: CDR1 SGHDT, CDR2 YYEEEE. This CDR3 region has 15 residues. The V end was cut by 4 bases, the J end by 6 bases, with 19 bases between. Here the CDR3 DNA reads TGTGCCAGCAGCCTTCTAGGTGAGGGGAGCCCTGAAGCTTTCTTT. Translating gives CASSLLGEGSPEAFF.

CDR3 DNA sequence: TGTGCCAGCAGCCCACAGGGACAGGGGGCTGGAAACACCATATATTTT. Translating gives CASSPQGQGAGNTIYF. The chain couples TRBV9 to TRBJ1-3, with 11 bases identical to TRBD1. The CDR3 covers 16 residues. Germline V CDR1 and CDR2: SGDLS, YYNGEE. The V gene end was trimmed by 4 bases and the J gene end by 2 bases; junction bases not matched to a gene: 5.

The chain links TRBV4-3 to TRBJ2-2; perhaps TRBD1 as D (5 bases). Trimming cost V 5 bases and J 0 bases, with 13 bases left between them. The CDR3 is 16 amino acids. CDR1 is LGHNA and CDR2 is YSLEER in the germline V gene. CDR3 amino acids: CASSLKQAPNTGELFF. Here the CDR3 DNA reads TGCGCCAGCAGCTTAAAACAGGCCCCGAACACCGGGGAGCTGTTTTTT.